What follows are 25 T cell receptor beta chains derived from one specimen sequenced in a study of blood T cell repertoires in COVID-19 (dated by TCRdb to between 2020 and 2021). The library came from the immunoSEQ multiplex PCR assay. The table was pulled from immuneACCESS by TCRdb, which kept in-frame rearrangements only. Such tables lose some clones; where checked, under half of the loss comes from unresolved V genes, and the rest has no known cause. The sample contains about 210,000 clones, about 79% of them found a single time. Of the sample, about 2.1% is held by the ten largest clones. The sequenced material came from peripheral blood. Receptors were obtained from a man aged 40-55 years who had recovered from COVID-19.

This clone was observed a single time. J is TRBJ2-1 and V is TRBV11-3; 10 bases line up with TRBD2. Trimming at V came to 5 bases and at J to 7 bases, leaving 8 bases not matched to a gene. CDR1 is SGHNT and CDR2 is YENEEA in the germline V gene. The CDR3 has 15 amino acids. CDR3 sequence: CASSELAGELNEQFF. Written as DNA, the CDR3 is TGTGCCAGCAGCGAGCTAGCGGGAGAATTAAATGAGCAGTTCTTC.

V usage is TRBV30 and J usage is TRBJ1-2; perhaps TRBD1 as D (6 bases). The CDR3 totals 15 residues. V lost 0 bases and J lost 4, with 15 bases in between. Germline CDR1 reads GTSNPN; CDR2 reads SVGIG (reference sequence). The CDR3 sequence: CAWSVTGGVSYGYTF. In DNA, the CDR3 is TGTGCCTGGAGTGTTACTGGGGGCGTCAGCTATGGCTACACCTTC.

The rearrangement links TRBV7-2 to TRBJ1-5, with a tentative D call TRBD1 (5 bases). Germline V gene sequence: CDR1 SGHTA, CDR2 FQGNSA. The CDR3 consists of 15 residues. The V and J ends lost 6 bases and 0 bases respectively, with 12 bases between them. CDR3: CASSSGMYSNQPQHF. The CDR3, as DNA: TGTGCCAGCAGTTCAGGGATGTATAGCAATCAGCCCCAGCATTTT.

This clone has just one count. The genes are TRBV5-1 and TRBJ1-1; D perhaps matches TRBD1 (6 bases). Germline-derived CDR1 and CDR2 are SGHRS and YFSETQ. V shed 4 bases and J shed 4 bases, with 17 bases lying between them. The CDR3 spans 15 residues. The CDR3 reads CASSDPGQSSTEAFF. The CDR3 coding sequence is TGCGCCAGCAGCGATCCCGGACAGTCATCCACTGAAGCTTTCTTT.

CDR3: CASSGGQGTDTQYF. CDR3 nucleotide sequence: TGCGCCAGCAGCGGAGGACAGGGAACAGATACGCAGTATTTT. V and J are TRBV5-1 and TRBJ2-3, with 8 positions matching TRBD1. The CDR3 loop spans 14 amino acids. Germline CDR1 SGHRS, CDR2 YFSETQ. Trimming removed 4 bases from V and 3 bases from J; junction bases left unmatched: 4.

The rearrangement uses TRBV9 and TRBJ2-3; D might be TRBD2 (6 bases). The ends were cut back, 4 bases at V and 11 bases at J, with 20 bases in the middle. Looked up from germline, CDR1 is SGDLS and CDR2 is YYNGEE. The CDR3 covers 14 residues. CDR3 sequence (DNA): TGTGCCAGCAGCACCCGCGGGGTAGGGACTTGGCAGTATTTT. Its protein is CASSTRGVGTWQYF.

The CDR3 DNA sequence: TGTGCCAGCAGCCGACTAGCGGGAGGGGAAGAGCAGTACTTC. Residues: CASSRLAGGEEQYF. This chain links TRBV6-6 with TRBJ2-7; 14 bases match TRBD2. This CDR3 comprises 14 residues. Germline V gene lookup returns CDR1 MNHNY and CDR2 SVGAGI (reference sequence). V shed 6 bases, J shed 7 bases, and the junction held 5 bases outside the gene matches.

The chain links TRBV19 to TRBJ1-5, with 7 bases that match TRBD1. The V gene end was trimmed by 1 base and the J gene end by 5 bases; junction bases not matched to a gene: 17. There are 19 residues in the CDR3. Germline CDR1 and CDR2: LNHDA and SQIVND (reference sequence). CDR3 nucleotides: TGTGCCAGTAGTATAGGACTTATTGGCAGGGGGAGGTTGGATCAGCCCCAGCATTTT. This codes for CASSIGLIGRGRLDQPQHF.

The J gene is TRBJ2-1, the V gene TRBV27; D ambiguous. The germline V gene encodes CDR1 MNHEY and CDR2 SMNVEV (reference sequence). The V gene lost 7 bases and the J gene lost 0 bases, with 25 bases spanning the gap. The CDR3 loop spans 19 amino acids. The chain's CDR3 is CASTCRVPQTDCSYNEQFF. The CDR3 DNA sequence: TGTGCCAGCACCTGCCGGGTCCCCCAAACGGATTGCTCCTACAATGAGCAGTTCTTC.

The chain employs TRBV7-6 and TRBJ2-2; a weak D match, TRBD2 (5 bases). V lost 3 bases and J 7 bases, leaving 12 bases between the germline ends. CDR3 size: 14 residues. The V gene's germline CDR1 is SGHVS and CDR2 FNYEAQ. The CDR3 nucleotides read TGTGCCAGCAGCTTCCCCGTCGGAGGCGGGGAGCTGTTTTTT. Protein product: CASSFPVGGGELFF.

The V and J genes are TRBV7-2 and TRBJ1-5; the D is unclear. Germline V gene data show CDR1 as SGHTA and CDR2 as FQGNSA. The CDR3 has 15 amino acids. V dropped 1 base and J dropped 7 bases, with 14 bases sitting between them. The CDR3 sequence: CASSLDGGSGQPQHF. CDR3 coding DNA: TGTGCCAGCAGCTTAGATGGAGGGTCCGGACAGCCCCAGCATTTT.

The chain couples TRBV30 to TRBJ2-1, with 9 bases identical to TRBD1. There are 14 residues in the CDR3. Trimming removed 8 bases from V and 8 bases from J; junction bases left unmatched: 13. Germline-derived CDR1 and CDR2 are GTSNPN and SVGIG (reference sequence). CDR3 protein: CALKTGGVGYEQFF. CDR3 DNA sequence: TGTGCCCTTAAGACAGGGGGGGTTGGTTATGAGCAGTTCTTC.

This chain connects TRBV20-1 to TRBJ1-1, with TRBD1 identical over 7 bases. CDR1 and CDR2 from the germline V gene are DFQATT and SNEGSKA (reference sequence). The CDR3 runs to 15 residues. The trim removed 3 bases at V and 3 bases at J, leaving 10 bases unmatched. CDR3 DNA: TGCAGTGCTAGTGGTTGGGCCCAGGGGGACACTGAAGCTTTCTTT. Translation gives CSASGWAQGDTEAFF.

The chain has TRBV10-1 and TRBJ2-3; 11 bases align to TRBD2. The CDR3 consists of 13 residues. The V gene's germline CDR1 is WNHNN and CDR2 SYGVQD (reference sequence). V shed 1 base and J 13 bases; nucleotides not matched to a gene: 4. This CDR3 reads CASSELAGGPKYF. CDR3 sequence (DNA): TGCGCCAGCAGTGAGTTAGCGGGGGGGCCGAAGTATTTT.

The chain joins TRBV14 to TRBJ1-4; 7 bases match TRBD1. V trimming: 4 bases; J trimming: 8 bases; junction bases outside the gene matches: 7. This CDR3 comprises 14 residues. CDR1 SGHDN and CDR2 FVKESK come from the germline V gene. Written as DNA, the CDR3 is TGTGCCAGCAGCCCAACTATACAGGGGGAAAAACTGTTTTTT. It translates to CASSPTIQGEKLFF.

The chain has TRBV10-2 and TRBJ1-2; 8 positions match TRBD1. The length of the CDR3 is 14 residues. Germline V gives CDR1 WSHSY, CDR2 SAAADI. Trimming removed 5 bases from V and 0 bases from J; junction bases left unmatched: 2. The DNA of the CDR3 is TGCGCCAGCAGTAGGGACAGGACTAACTATGGCTACACCTTC. Amino acids: CASSRDRTNYGYTF.

This clone was recorded only once. The chain recombines TRBV2 with TRBJ1-2; the D gene is possibly TRBD1 (5 bases). The germline V gene has CDR1 SNHLY and CDR2 FYNNEI. Trimming removed 6 bases at V and 4 bases at J, with 21 bases between. There are 16 residues in the CDR3. CDR3 nucleotide sequence: TGTGCCAGCAGCAAACTGACAGCGGGGAGAACCTATGGCTACACCTTC. Its protein product is CASSKLTAGRTYGYTF.

V gene TRBV27 combines with J gene TRBJ2-7, with 9 positions matching TRBD2. The CDR3 sequence is 14 residues long. J gave up 6 bases and V 7 bases, and 10 bases lay outside the gene matches. Germline V gene lookup returns CDR1 MNHEY and CDR2 SMNVEV (reference sequence). CDR3 in amino acids: CASTHSGSFTEQYF. As DNA, the CDR3 is TGTGCCAGCACCCATAGCGGGAGTTTCACCGAGCAGTACTTC.

The chain combines TRBV6-5 with TRBJ2-5, with TRBD2 identical over 7 bases. The CDR3 loop spans 15 amino acids. The germline gives CDR1 MNHEY, CDR2 SVGAGI. V was pared by 0 bases and J by 5 bases, with 6 bases of the junction left unmatched. CDR3 loop: CASSYSGLVGETQYF. CDR3 in DNA: TGTGCCAGCAGTTACTCCGGACTAGTGGGCGAGACCCAGTACTTC.

The chain is built from TRBV12-5 and TRBJ1-1; TRBD1 aligns across 9 bases. V lost 0 bases, J lost 4 bases, and 3 bases stayed unmatched. The CDR3 covers 15 residues. CDR1 and CDR2 (germline): LGHNT, FRNRAP. CDR3 sequence: CASGLVWTGVTEAFF. The CDR3 bases are TGTGCTAGTGGTTTGGTATGGACAGGGGTCACTGAAGCTTTCTTT.

This clone was seen a single time. This rearrangement joins TRBV11-2 to TRBJ2-4; 11 bases match TRBD2. The CDR3 is 16 amino acids. Germline assignment: CDR1 SGHAT and CDR2 FQNNGV. V lost 3 bases to trimming and J lost 5 bases; unmatched junction nucleotides: 6. The CDR3 DNA reads TGTGCCAGCAGCTTGTTAGGTAGCGGGGGGGAAAACATTCAGTACTTC. The encoded protein is CASSLLGSGGENIQYF.

The chain has TRBV19 and TRBJ1-1; no clear D. Germline CDR1 and CDR2: LNHDA and SQIVND (reference sequence). Deletions cut 7 bases from V and 0 bases from J, with 12 bases between. This CDR3 is 14 amino acids long. The CDR3 bases are TGTGCCAGTACCCCCGGCGGGATGAACACTGAAGCTTTCTTT. It codes for CASTPGGMNTEAFF.

The chain carries TRBV5-1 and TRBJ1-4; TRBD1 matches at 9 bases. J gave up 6 bases and V 5 bases, and 5 bases lay outside the gene matches. This CDR3 is built from 14 residues. In germline, CDR1 is SGHRS, CDR2 YFSETQ. The CDR3 spells CASSYRGRDEKLFF. The CDR3 region has the DNA TGCGCCAGCAGTTACAGGGGGCGGGATGAAAAACTGTTTTTT.

The chain carries TRBV4-1 and TRBJ2-7; no firm D call. This CDR3 region has 14 residues. The V end was cut by 1 base, the J end by 5 bases, with 12 bases between. CDR1 MGHRA and CDR2 YSYEKL come from the germline V gene. CDR3 region: CASSQGFQFHEQYF. The DNA for the CDR3 is TGCGCCAGCAGCCAAGGGTTCCAGTTCCACGAGCAGTACTTC.

V gene TRBV4-3 combines with J gene TRBJ1-6, with 11 bases aligning to TRBD1. Losses at the gene ends were 2 bases for V and 9 bases for J; bases not matched to a gene: 6. Germline V gives CDR1 LGHNA, CDR2 YSLEER. The CDR3 is made up of 16 amino acids. The DNA for the CDR3 is TGCGCCAGCAGCCAAACCTCGGGACAGGGGGTTTCACCCCTCCACTTT. It encodes CASSQTSGQGVSPLHF.